The clone carrying this T cell receptor beta chain was found a few times. What it binds is not known. The sample comes from a study of T cell repertoires in cytomegalovirus infection. TCRdb used MiXCR to reprocess the reads, holding one entry per CDR3 protein. The repertoire has some 480,000 distinct CDR3 sequences, roughly a third of them found once; the top ten carry 17%. This CDR3 is built from 14 residues. Trimming removed 5 bases from V and 4 bases from J, with 14 bases in between. The germline CDR1 and CDR2 sequences are SEHNR and FQNEAQ (reference sequence). V and J are TRBV7-9 and TRBJ1-1; perhaps TRBD1 as D (5 bases). The origin of this receptor is a human donor in good health (CMV status not recorded). Some clones in this sample may be carry-over from other donors' samples. The sequencing used cultured PBMCs, collected from culture after CMV antigen stimulation. DNA of the CDR3: TGTGCCAGCAGCCCAGGTCGGGGGAGCACTGAAGCTTTCTTT. It is translated as CASSPGRGSTEAFF.